The 14 T cell receptor beta chains presented below share a single source sample, sequenced in a study of blood T cells in healthy people across ages. A second PCR, run for roughly 7 to 11 cycles, used a sample-barcoded 5' primer plus a J-beta primer mix. TCRdb analysed the 5' RACE reads with MiXCR anew, one entry per CDR3 protein. The sample consists of approximately 770,000 distinct CDR3 sequences, about three fifths of them appearing once. What was sequenced was blood. These receptors were obtained from a man aged 30-40 years in good health.

This clonotype was counted between two and nine times. The chain combines TRBV28 with TRBJ2-7; 11 bases match TRBD1. Germline V gene sequence: CDR1 MDHEN, CDR2 SYDVKM. V was clipped by 6 bases and J by 4 bases; unmatched bases: 8. The CDR3 sequence is 15 residues long. DNA of the CDR3: TGTGCCAGCAGGAAACCGGGACAGGGGGTGTACGAGCAGTACTTC. Its translation: CASRKPGQGVYEQYF.

This chain joins TRBV5-8 and TRBJ2-7; TRBD1 is a possible D gene (5 bases). This CDR3 is 13 amino acids long. V shed 7 bases and J shed 2 bases, with 13 bases lying between them. The V gene's germline CDR1 is SGHTS and CDR2 YDEGEE. The CDR3 DNA is TGTGCCAGCGCATCAGGGAATACCTACGAGCAGTACTTC. Translated, it gives CASASGNTYEQYF.

This clonotype was detected a few times. The V gene is TRBV6-2 or TRBV6-3, the J gene TRBJ2-4; 7 positions agree with TRBD1. The DNA matches TRBJ2-7 better at its end, which makes the J call doubtful. The CDR3 is made up of 16 amino acids. Germline CDR1 reads MNHEY; CDR2 reads SVGEGT. CDR3 protein: CASTDPPGTASYEQYF. The CDR3, as DNA: TGTGCCAGCACCGACCCCCCGGGGACAGCATCTTACGAGCAGTACTTC.

With regard to this clonotype: The junction departs from the called germline gene at one end, perhaps through a read error. The chain carries TRBV4-3 and TRBJ2-3; maybe TRBD2 (6 bases). The CDR3 covers 18 residues. Per the germline V gene, CDR1 is LGHNA and CDR2 is YSLEER. Here the CDR3 reads CASSHRRTLAAPTATQYF. CDR3 coding DNA: TGCGCCAGCAGCCACCGACGGACCTTAGCGGCACCCACAGCTACGCAGTATTTT.

The chain links TRBV10-3 to TRBJ2-3; TRBD2 agrees at 9 bases. The CDR3 covers 14 residues. The V segment lost 10 bases and the J segment 4 bases; nucleotides outside the gene matches: 9. Germline V lookup: CDR1 ENHRY, CDR2 SYGVKD. The CDR3 loop reads CATWTSANADTQYF. Written as DNA, the CDR3 is TGTGCCACCTGGACTAGCGCTAACGCAGATACGCAGTATTTT.

This clonotype was seen only a few times. The chain combines TRBV27 with TRBJ2-1; 9 bases align to TRBD1. Germline trimming cut 3 bases from V and 8 bases from J; bases unmatched to any gene: 5. The CDR3 extends over 14 amino acids. The germline CDR1 and CDR2 sequences are MNHEY and SMNVEV (reference sequence). The CDR3 sequence is CASSFRDRDHEQFF. CDR3 DNA sequence: TGTGCCAGCAGTTTCCGGGACAGGGACCATGAGCAGTTCTTC.

J is TRBJ2-5 and V is TRBV7-2, with a possible D match to TRBD1 (6 bases). V lost 1 base to trimming and J lost 7 bases, with 16 bases between them. The CDR3 length is 15 residues. CDR1 and CDR2 from the germline V gene are SGHTA and FQGNSA. The CDR3 nucleotides read TGTGCCAGCAGCTTAGGGGGACAAGGTGATGTGACCCAGTACTTC. Protein sequence: CASSLGGQGDVTQYF.

V gene TRBV20-1 combines with J gene TRBJ2-5; 12 nucleotides match TRBD2. The junction had 6 bases not matched to a gene; V was cut back by 4 bases and J by 3 bases. This CDR3 is 15 amino acids long. Germline CDR1 is DFQATT and CDR2 is SNEGSKA (reference sequence). CDR3 sequence reads: CSANPWTSGEETQYF. The CDR3 coding sequence is TGCAGTGCTAACCCATGGACTAGCGGGGAAGAGACCCAGTACTTC.

V is TRBV2 and J is TRBJ1-1; 7 nucleotides align to TRBD1. Germline V CDR1 and CDR2: SNHLY, FYNNEI. V shed 5 bases, J shed 10 bases, and the junction held 10 bases outside the gene matches. This CDR3 has 13 amino acids. The CDR3 DNA follows: TGTGCCAGCAGTCCGAGGACAGGTCTTTCAGCTTTCTTT. Its translation: CASSPRTGLSAFF. Complete variable domain (other parts from reference TRBV2 and TRBJ1-1): EPEVTQTPSHQVTQMGQEVILRCVPISNHLYFYWYRQILGQKVEFLVSFYNNEISEKSEIFDDQFSVERPDGSNFTLKIRSTKLEDSAMYFCASSPRTGLSAFFGQGTRLTVV.

For this clonotype: The junction does not match germline at one end; this may be a read error. The rearrangement uses TRBV7-2 and TRBJ2-3, with D perhaps assigned TRBD1 or TRBD2 (5 bases each). CDR1 is SGHTA and CDR2 is FQGNSA in the germline V gene. The CDR3 is 17 residues long. The CDR3 is CASSLVGTVLIVDTRYF. The CDR3 nucleotides read TGTGCCAGCAGCTTAGTAGGGACCGTGTTGATTGTAGATACGCGGTATTTT.

This clonotype was seen a few times. The rearrangement links TRBV7-2 to TRBJ2-5; 7 bases fit TRBD1. With 4 bases clipped from V and 0 bases from J, the junction kept 5 bases outside the gene matches. CDR3 length: 15 residues. Germline CDR1 SGHTA, CDR2 FQGNSA. This CDR3 is CASSWTGTDQETQYF. The CDR3 DNA follows: TGTGCCAGCAGCTGGACCGGGACAGACCAAGAGACCCAGTACTTC.

This clonotype came up once. This chain joins TRBV4-2 and TRBJ2-5, with 8 bases aligning to TRBD2. CDR1 is LGHNA and CDR2 is YNFKEQ in the germline V gene. The CDR3 is 15 residues long. V trimming: 0 bases; J trimming: 5 bases; junction bases outside the gene matches: 5. The DNA of the CDR3 is TGTGCCAGCAGCCAAGAGAGACTAGCGTGGGAGACCCAGTACTTC. The encoded protein is CASSQERLAWETQYF.

The chain carries TRBV4-2 and TRBJ1-5, with D uncertain. V was pared by 1 base and J by 9 bases, with 7 bases between. Germline loops: CDR1 LGHNA, CDR2 YNFKEQ. The CDR3 contains 12 residues. This chain's CDR3 is CASSQGGRPQHF. The CDR3, as DNA: TGTGCCAGCAGCCAAGGGGGAAGGCCCCAGCATTTT.

The chain joins TRBV7-8 to TRBJ1-1, with a weak D call TRBD1 (6 bases). The V end was cut by 5 bases, the J end by 9 bases, with 13 bases between. Germline V CDR1 and CDR2: SGHVS, FQNEAQ. This CDR3 region has 12 residues. Here the CDR3 DNA reads TGTGCCAGCAGCCGCGGACAGCTAAAAGCTTTCTTT. It codes for CASSRGQLKAFF.